The clone carrying this T cell receptor (beta chain) turned up a few times. Antigen specificity is unknown. The sample comes from a study of T-cell memory formation after mild COVID-19. Study as a whole: Largely, TCR clusters stayed within a single donor.

CDR1 GTSNPN and CDR2 SVGIG come from the germline V gene (reference sequence). The CDR3 runs 14 residues. The junction had 1 base not matched to a gene; V was cut back by 2 bases and J by 6 bases. Overall study findings and caveats: Some responding clones appeared in pre-infection memory, suggesting cross-reactive memory joined. The CD4+ clones that contracted clustered mainly within CM and EM, and the CD8+ clones concentrated in EMRA.

The authors produced TCR alpha and TCR beta cDNA libraries with sample barcodes and UMIs by 5'RACE using constant-segment primers. TCRdb reprocessed the 5' RACE reads with MiXCR, giving one entry per CDR3 protein. Seen here are 450,000 to 650,000 distinct CDR3 sequences, about 20% observed once, and the top ten hold 9.5% to 15%. This sequence joins TRBV30 and TRBJ2-3; 14 nucleotides line up with TRBD2. The sample taken for sequencing was PBMCs or a T cell subset sorted from them (not recorded which). The receptor was isolated from an adult woman who had mild COVID-19 (a few samples of this study predate the infection). Cell type and time point are not known. The CDR3 reads CAWSRTSGRDTQYF. The CDR3 nucleotides are TGTGCCTGGAGTCGGACTAGCGGGAGGGATACGCAGTATTTT. The full variable domain, with the rest looked up from reference TRBV30 and TRBJ2-3, is SQTIHQWPATLVQPVGSPLSLECTVEGTSNPNLYWYRQAAGRGLQLLFYSVGIGQISSEVPQNLSASRPQDRQFILSSKKLLLSDSGFYLCAWSRTSGRDTQYFGPGTRLTVL.